The clone carrying this T cell receptor (beta chain) was counted at least ten times. Its target is not known. The source of the sample is a study of T cell repertoires in cytomegalovirus infection. Study summary: Matching HLA type, along with CMV infection, was indicated by public TCR beta signatures. Study findings and constraints: The study identified carriers of CMV plus the relevant HLA from cumulative public TCR beta family frequency. HLA-C-restricted CMV clonotypes gave the most frequent clonotype in two of eight donors.

The CDR3 covers 15 residues. The V gene lost 5 bases and the J gene lost 8 bases, with 19 bases spanning the gap. TCRdb fed the reads into MiXCR, producing one record per CDR3 protein. The table shows approximately 1,000,000 distinct CDR3 sequences, with 25% to 40% occurring only once. The rearrangement links TRBV12-3 or TRBV12-4 to TRBJ2-1; weak D call: TRBD2 (6 bases). Source: cultured CD8+ T cells from PBMCs, taken from culture after CMV antigen stimulation. The TCR comes from a human donor in good health (CMV status not recorded). Some clones in this sample may be carry-over from other donors' samples. CDR3 region: CASSRGTVGGDEQFF. CDR3 DNA: TGTGCCAGCAGTCGGGGGACGGTAGGAGGTGATGAGCAGTTCTTC.